A selection of T cell receptor beta chains follows, all from one sample in a study of blood T cell repertoires in COVID-19. Data came from immunoSEQ multiplex PCR; TCRdb stores just in-frame clones and leaves some out. The sample lists 100,000 to 110,000 clones, roughly 79% occurring once. The sample comprised peripheral blood. The source is a woman between 65 and 79 years old with acute or convalescent COVID-19. Both conserved end residues are part of each CDR3. Fields, in order: V gene, J gene, clone size, CDR3 protein. Clone size is given for some rows only: seen once, a few or many times, or a class if the clone is expanded.

>TRBV7-3|TRBJ2-2|-
CASSPPTVDDTGELFF
>TRBV10-3|TRBJ1-6|-
CAISDQGLGNSPLHF
>TRBV5-1|TRBJ1-2|-
CASSQTYAGAANYGYTF
>TRBV7-2|TRBJ1-1|few
CASSRDRAGTEAFF
>TRBV19|TRBJ1-4|-
CASSIQGTGNEKLFF
>TRBV2|TRBJ1-1|-
CASSPLTGANTEAFF
>TRBV5-1|TRBJ1-1|-
CASSEGGAFF
>TRBV5-1|TRBJ1-4|-
CASSQSFSGGHEKLFF
>TRBV3-1/TRBV3-2|TRBJ2-3|-
CASSDREGLTDTQYF
>TRBV27|TRBJ2-2|once
CASTMTGGVGGELFF
>TRBV19|TRBJ1-6|few
CASSLPRGRSPLHF
>TRBV5-1|TRBJ1-3|-
CASSLATGQSPSISGNTIYF
>TRBV4-1|TRBJ1-5|-
CASSQDGGDNQPQHF
>TRBV6-5|TRBJ1-2|-
CASRKTGGAENGYTF
>TRBV3-1/TRBV3-2|TRBJ1-5|-
CASSQLGTANQPQHF
>TRBV29-1|TRBJ2-7|-
CSVGDRGYEQYF
>TRBV5-1|TRBJ2-3|-
CASSRESSGGTTDTQYF
>TRBV4-3|TRBJ2-3|-
CASSQWVGEGDTQYF
>TRBV4-1|TRBJ1-1|-
CASSAPGREVTEAFF
>TRBV19|TRBJ1-2|-
CASRKTELYGYTF
>TRBV9|TRBJ1-5|-
CASSVGPYSNQPQHF
>TRBV18|TRBJ2-1|-
CASSPRTSGSYNEQFF
>TRBV5-3|TRBJ1-5|-
CARSPRDRVVQPQHF
>TRBV2|TRBJ2-5|-
CASSPKPTRLQETQYF
>TRBV30|TRBJ2-2|-
CAWRADRVAGELFF